This T cell receptor (beta chain) was profiled in a study of CD8+ T cells in alopecia areata. General observations from the study: Normal skin's resident alphabeta T cells are sequenced alongside lesional scalp T cells. Mice gave a clearer picture of TCR sharing than patients did, possibly for HLA-related reasons. Affected scalp, especially in alopecia totalis/universalis, had a higher clonality than normal scalp did.

The authors extracted RNA and reverse transcribed it into cDNA as the sequencing template. The repertoire was sequenced with immunoSEQ multiplex PCR; TCRdb's copy has only in-frame clones and lacks some. The table lists approximately 150,000 clones, 55% of them singletons. Details on this clone: Its target is not known.

From PBMCs, CD4+ and CD8+ T cells were sorted. CDR3 length: 13 amino acids. J lost 8 bases, V lost 4 bases, and 9 bases had no gene match. Germline V gene data show CDR1 as GTSNPN and CDR2 as SVGIG (reference sequence). The chain is built from TRBV30 and TRBJ1-2; 8 bases fit TRBD1. Sequencing was carried out using CD4+ T cells sorted from blood. This receptor was obtained from a human donor in good health. For the CDR3, the DNA is TGTGCCTGGAACCGACAGGGGAAGTCGGGCTACACCTTC. It is translated as CAWNRQGKSGYTF.